This T cell receptor (beta chain) stems from a study of blood T cell repertoires in COVID-19. With 4 bases clipped from V and 2 bases from J, the junction kept 3 bases outside the gene matches. There are 16 residues in the CDR3. Germline loops: CDR1 SGHRS, CDR2 YFSETQ. As processed by the authors: Reference gene primer amplification gave nucleated cell count estimates. Only in-frame clones appear in the TCRdb table, and some are missing; sequencing was by immunoSEQ multiplex PCR. The V and J calls and clone size were taken over from that table, and D and trimming were inferred from the DNA. The table shows over 20,000 clones, with about 91% occurring only once.

Material for sequencing was peripheral blood. This TCR came from a woman in her 70s with active COVID-19. The V and J genes are TRBV5-1 and TRBJ2-1; 13 bases line up with TRBD2. CDR3 region: CASSPGLAGAYNEQFF. The CDR3 DNA reads TGCGCCAGCAGCCCAGGACTAGCGGGGGCCTACAATGAGCAGTTCTTC. The full variable domain, its missing parts supplied by reference TRBV5-1 and TRBJ2-1, is KAGVTQTPRYLIKTRGQQVTLSCSPISGHRSVSWYQQTPGQGLQFLFEYFSETQRNKGNFPGRFSGRQFSNSRSEMNVSTLELGDSALYLCASSPGLAGAYNEQFFGPGTRLTVL.